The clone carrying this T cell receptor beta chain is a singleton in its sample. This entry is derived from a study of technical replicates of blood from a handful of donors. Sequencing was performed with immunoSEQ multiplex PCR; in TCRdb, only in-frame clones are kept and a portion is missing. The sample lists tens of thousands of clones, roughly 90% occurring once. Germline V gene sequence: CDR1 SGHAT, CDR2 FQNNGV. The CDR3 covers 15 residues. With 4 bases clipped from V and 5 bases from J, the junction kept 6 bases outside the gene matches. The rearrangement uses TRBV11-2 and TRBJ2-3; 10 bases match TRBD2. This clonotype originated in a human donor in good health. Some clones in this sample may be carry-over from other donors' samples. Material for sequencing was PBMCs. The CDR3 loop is CASSSSGREEDTQYF. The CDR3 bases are TGTGCCAGCAGCTCGAGCGGGAGGGAGGAAGATACGCAGTATTTT.